The next 14 T cell receptor beta chains were all read from a single sample in a study of T cells in Graves' hyperthyroidism and ophthalmopathy. Researchers took RNA transcripts and amplified the TCR beta CDR3 regions from them. Primed by the HTBI set, a first-round RT-PCR was run on the TCR CDR3. MiXCR, applied by TCRdb to the multiplex PCR reads, yields one record per CDR3 protein. The sample consists of 500,000 to 600,000 distinct CDR3 sequences, about a sixth of them appearing once. Sequencing was carried out using blood. These receptors were taken from a woman under 30 with Graves' hyperthyroidism.

In its sample, this clonotype was seen many times. The genes are TRBV7-2 and TRBJ2-3, with 11 positions matching TRBD2. This CDR3 spans 17 amino acids. V shed 1 base and J 3 bases; nucleotides not matched to a gene: 6. Germline V lookup: CDR1 SGHTA, CDR2 FQGNSA. For the CDR3, the DNA is TGTGCCAGCAGCTTAGTATTAGCGGGAGGGCAGACAGATACGCAGTATTTT. This encodes CASSLVLAGGQTDTQYF.

The chain is built from TRBV11-2 and TRBJ1-2; D may be TRBD1 (6 bases). Germline CDR1 and CDR2: SGHAT and FQNNGV. V lost 6 bases, J lost 4 bases, and 12 bases lay in between. This CDR3 has 13 residues. Written as DNA, the CDR3 is TGTGCCAGCAGTGAAGGACAGTTCTATGGCTACACCTTC. Protein sequence: CASSEGQFYGYTF.

This clonotype has a handful of counts. The chain employs TRBV4-1 and TRBJ2-1; 7 bases are a match to TRBD1. The CDR3 covers 15 residues. The V segment lost 0 bases and the J segment 8 bases; nucleotides outside the gene matches: 7. Germline V gene sequence: CDR1 MGHRA, CDR2 YSYEKL. The CDR3 is CASSQEGQSPDEQFF. CDR3 nucleotides: TGCGCCAGCAGCCAAGAGGGACAGAGTCCGGATGAGCAGTTCTTC.

This clonotype was observed many times. This chain joins TRBV3-1 and TRBJ1-1; D unclear. The CDR3 length is 14 residues. V gave up 4 bases and J gave up 2 bases, with 11 bases separating them. Germline V gene data show CDR1 as LGHDT and CDR2 as YNNKEL (reference sequence). The DNA for the CDR3 is TGTGCCAGCAGCCCCATTCGGAGAAACACTGAAGCTTTCTTT. Its protein product is CASSPIRRNTEAFF.

V and J are TRBV27 and TRBJ2-2; 15 bases match TRBD2. Germline V gives CDR1 MNHEY, CDR2 SMNVEV (reference sequence). The J segment lost 8 bases and the V segment lost 8 bases, leaving 9 bases of the junction unmatched. This CDR3 is 16 amino acids long. CDR3 sequence: CASGRTSGGAGGELFF. As DNA, the CDR3 is TGTGCCAGCGGAAGGACTAGCGGGGGGGCCGGGGGGGAGCTGTTTTTT.

With regard to this clonotype: The junction departs from the called germline gene at one end, perhaps through a read error. The chain recombines TRBV2 with TRBJ2-1; D gene ambiguous. Germline V gene data show CDR1 as SNHLY and CDR2 as FYNNEI. This CDR3 has 13 residues. The chain's CDR3 is CASNLTPRNEQLF. The DNA of the CDR3 is TGTGCCAGCAACCTGACGCCCCGGAATGAGCAGCTCTTC. The whole variable domain, filled in from reference TRBV2 and TRBJ2-1, reads EPEVTQTPSHQVTQMGQEVILRCVPISNHLYFYWYRQILGQKVEFLVSFYNNEISEKSEIFDDQFSVERPDGSNFTLKIRSTKLEDSAMYFCASNLTPRNEQLFGPGTRLTVL.

A note on this clonotype: With a much larger clone just one base away, this may be a read error. The chain couples TRBV12-3 or TRBV12-4 to TRBJ2-3, with D tentatively TRBD1 or TRBD2 (5 bases each). The ends were cut back, 3 bases at V and 4 bases at J, with 14 bases in the middle. This CDR3 comprises 15 residues. The CDR3 region has the DNA TGTGCCAGCAGTTTCGACGGGGCTGGCGCAGATACGCAGTATTTT. Its protein product is CASSFDGAGADTQYF.

The J gene is TRBJ1-2, the V gene TRBV6-8, with 8 bases aligning to TRBD1. CDR1 MNHGY and CDR2 SAAAGT come from the germline V gene. The CDR3 has 14 amino acids. V dropped 0 bases and J dropped 3; count of bases not matched to a gene: 0. The CDR3 DNA is TGTGCCAGCAGTTACTCGACAGGGGACTATGGCTACACCTTC. Protein product: CASSYSTGDYGYTF.

Details on this clonotype: This may be a read error, as it is one base from a much larger clone. The V gene is TRBV6-2 or TRBV6-3, the J gene TRBJ2-5; 11 bases fit TRBD2. This CDR3 has 19 residues. Germline CDR1 reads MNHEY; CDR2 reads SVGEGT. The DNA of the CDR3 is TGTGCCAGCAGTTACTCGATTAGACTAGCGGGGAAGGCGGAGGAGACCCACTACTTC. It specifies CASSYSIRLAGKAEETHYF.

This clonotype came up a few times. The gene calls are TRBV30 and TRBJ2-3; D is possibly TRBD2 (6 bases). CDR1 and CDR2 (germline): GTSNPN, SVGIG (reference sequence). The germline V and J ends were trimmed by 5 bases and 0 bases, with 12 bases remaining between them. The CDR3 is 14 residues long. The DNA of the CDR3 is TGTGCCTGGGGGCTAGCGCCTAGCACAGATACGCAGTATTTT. The encoded protein is CAWGLAPSTDTQYF.

This clonotype was observed a handful of times. The V call is TRBV20-1, the J call TRBJ1-4; TRBD1 matches at 7 bases. Germline lookup yields CDR1 DFQATT and CDR2 SNEGSKA (reference sequence). The CDR3 contains 10 residues. After removal of 6 bases from V and 12 bases from J, the junction contained 4 bases not matched to a gene. The CDR3 reads CSARGEELFF. The CDR3 coding sequence is TGCAGTGCCAGGGGGGAAGAACTGTTTTTT.

This clonotype was recorded a few times. The rearrangement links TRBV7-9 to TRBJ1-1; TRBD1 might be the D (6 bases). This CDR3 contains 14 residues. Trimming removed 1 base at V and 6 bases at J, with 12 bases between. CDR1 and CDR2 from the germline V gene are SEHNR and FQNEAQ (reference sequence). In nucleotides, the CDR3 is TGTGCCAGCAGCTTAGTAACGGGGGCGCCTGAAGCTTTCTTT. Translating gives CASSLVTGAPEAFF.

This clonotype was counted a few times. The J gene is TRBJ2-3, the V gene TRBV5-1; TRBD2 matches 9 bases. The CDR3 loop spans 16 amino acids. In germline, CDR1 is SGHRS, CDR2 YFSETQ. The ends lost 0 bases at V and 8 bases at J; junction bases unmatched: 10. The chain's CDR3 is CASSLDAGGGAGTQYF. The CDR3 nucleotides are TGCGCCAGCAGCTTGGACGCCGGCGGGGGGGCGGGTACGCAGTATTTT.

This sequence joins TRBV6-1 and TRBJ2-3; tentative D call: TRBD2 (5 bases). V lost 4 bases and J 2 bases, leaving 7 bases between the germline ends. Germline CDR1 reads MNHNS; CDR2 reads SASEGT. This CDR3 has 13 amino acids. This CDR3 reads CASSGETTDTQYF. Written as DNA, the CDR3 is TGTGCCAGCAGTGGGGAGACCACAGATACGCAGTATTTT.